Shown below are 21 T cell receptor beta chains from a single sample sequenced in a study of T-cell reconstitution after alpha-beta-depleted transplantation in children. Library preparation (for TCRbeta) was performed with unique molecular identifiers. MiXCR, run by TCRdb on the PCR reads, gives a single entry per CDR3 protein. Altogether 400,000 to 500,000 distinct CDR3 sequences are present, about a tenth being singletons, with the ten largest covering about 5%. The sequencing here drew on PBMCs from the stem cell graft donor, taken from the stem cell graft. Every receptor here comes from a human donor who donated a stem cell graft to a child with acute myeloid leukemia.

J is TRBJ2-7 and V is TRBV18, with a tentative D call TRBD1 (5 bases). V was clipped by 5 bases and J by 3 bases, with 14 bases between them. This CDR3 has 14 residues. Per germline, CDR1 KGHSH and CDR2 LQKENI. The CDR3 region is CASSATGANYEQYF. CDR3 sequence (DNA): TGTGCCAGCTCAGCGACTGGGGCCAACTACGAGCAGTACTTC.

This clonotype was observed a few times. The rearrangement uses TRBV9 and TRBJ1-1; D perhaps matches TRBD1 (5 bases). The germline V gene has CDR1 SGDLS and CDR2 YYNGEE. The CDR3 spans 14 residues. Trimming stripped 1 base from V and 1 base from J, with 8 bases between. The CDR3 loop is CASSVSGGNTEAFF. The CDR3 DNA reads TGTGCCAGCAGCGTAAGTGGGGGGAACACTGAAGCTTTCTTT.

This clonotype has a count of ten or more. Here the CDR3 DNA reads TGTGCCAGCAGTTACCTTGGACAGGGAAGCTCCTACGAGCAGTACGTC. Protein product: CASSYLGQGSSYEQYV. This chain connects TRBV6-2 or TRBV6-3 to TRBJ2-7; the match to TRBD1 covers 8 bases. Germline values: CDR1 MNHEY, CDR2 SVGEGT. CDR3 size: 16 residues. V gave up 2 bases and J gave up 0 bases; unmatched junction bases: 6.

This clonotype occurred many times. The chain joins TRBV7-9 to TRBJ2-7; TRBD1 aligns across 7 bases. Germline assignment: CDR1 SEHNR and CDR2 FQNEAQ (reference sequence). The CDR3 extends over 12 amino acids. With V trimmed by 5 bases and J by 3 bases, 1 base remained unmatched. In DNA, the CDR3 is TGTGCCAGCAGCCGGACAGGCTACGAGCAGTACGTC. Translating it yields CASSRTGYEQYV.

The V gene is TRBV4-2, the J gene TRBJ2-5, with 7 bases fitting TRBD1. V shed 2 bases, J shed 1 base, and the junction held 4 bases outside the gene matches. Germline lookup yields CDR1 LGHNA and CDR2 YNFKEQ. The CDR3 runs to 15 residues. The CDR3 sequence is CASSQYRDSQETQYF. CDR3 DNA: TGTGCCAGCAGCCAATACCGGGACAGCCAAGAGACCCAGTACTTC.

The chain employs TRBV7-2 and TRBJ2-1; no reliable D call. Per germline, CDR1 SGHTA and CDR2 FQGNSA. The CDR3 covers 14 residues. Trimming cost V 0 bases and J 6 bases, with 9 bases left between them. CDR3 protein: CASSLASTANEQFF. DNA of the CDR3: TGTGCCAGCAGCTTAGCGTCAACTGCCAATGAGCAGTTCTTC.

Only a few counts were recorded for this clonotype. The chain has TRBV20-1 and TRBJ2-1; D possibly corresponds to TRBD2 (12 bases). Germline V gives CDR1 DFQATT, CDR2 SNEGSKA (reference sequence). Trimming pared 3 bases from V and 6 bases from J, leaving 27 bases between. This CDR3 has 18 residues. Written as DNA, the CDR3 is TGCAGTGCTAGGGGACAGGGGGGAACTAGCGGGAGGCTCAATGAGCAGTTCTTC. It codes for CSARGQGGTSGRLNEQFF.

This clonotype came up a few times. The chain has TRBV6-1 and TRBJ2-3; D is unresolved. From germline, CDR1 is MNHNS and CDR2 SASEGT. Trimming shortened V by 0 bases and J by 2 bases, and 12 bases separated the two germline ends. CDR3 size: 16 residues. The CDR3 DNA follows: TGTGCCAGCAGTGAAGCTGCCGGGTCGCCCACAGATACGCAGTATTTT. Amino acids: CASSEAAGSPTDTQYF.

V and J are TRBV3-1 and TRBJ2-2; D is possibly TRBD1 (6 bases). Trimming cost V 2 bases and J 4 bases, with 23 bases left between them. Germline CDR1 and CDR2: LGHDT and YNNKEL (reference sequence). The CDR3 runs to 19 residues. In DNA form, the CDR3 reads TGTGCCAGCAGCCAACCAAGGGGGTTATTTGGGTCGGGCACCGGGGAGCTGTTTTTT. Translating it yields CASSQPRGLFGSGTGELFF.

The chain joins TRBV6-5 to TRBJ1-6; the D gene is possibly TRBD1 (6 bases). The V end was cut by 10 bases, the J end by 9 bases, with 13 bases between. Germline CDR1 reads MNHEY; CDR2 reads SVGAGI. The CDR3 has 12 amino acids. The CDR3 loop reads CATWDTLSPLHF. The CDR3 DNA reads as TGTGCCACCTGGGACACCCTTTCACCCCTCCACTTT.

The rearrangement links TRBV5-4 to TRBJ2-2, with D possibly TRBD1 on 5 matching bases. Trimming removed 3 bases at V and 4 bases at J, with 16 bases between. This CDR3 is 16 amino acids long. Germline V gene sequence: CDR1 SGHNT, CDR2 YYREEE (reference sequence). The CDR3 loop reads CASSSRTLRSTGELFF. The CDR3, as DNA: TGTGCCAGCAGCTCTAGGACACTTCGAAGCACCGGGGAGCTGTTTTTT. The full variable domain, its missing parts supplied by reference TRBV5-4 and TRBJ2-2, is ETGVTQSPTHLIKTRGQQVTLRCSSQSGHNTVSWYQQALGQGPQFIFQYYREEENGRGNFPPRFSGLQFPNYSSELNVNALELDDSALYLCASSSRTLRSTGELFFGEGSRLTVL.

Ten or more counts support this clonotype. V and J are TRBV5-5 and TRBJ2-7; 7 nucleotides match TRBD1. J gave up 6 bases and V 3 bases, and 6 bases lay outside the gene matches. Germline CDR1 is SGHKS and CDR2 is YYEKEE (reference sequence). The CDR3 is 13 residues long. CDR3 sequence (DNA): TGTGCCAGCAGCTCCGACAGGGCCACCGAGCAGTACGTC. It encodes CASSSDRATEQYV.

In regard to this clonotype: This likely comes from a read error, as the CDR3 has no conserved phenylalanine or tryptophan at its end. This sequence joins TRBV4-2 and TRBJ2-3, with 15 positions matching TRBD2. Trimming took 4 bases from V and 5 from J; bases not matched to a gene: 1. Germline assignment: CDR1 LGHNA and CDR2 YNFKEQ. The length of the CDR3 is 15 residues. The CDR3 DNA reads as TGTGCCAGCAGCCCGGGACTAGCGGGGGGAGATACGCAGTATTTG. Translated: CASSPGLAGGDTQYL.

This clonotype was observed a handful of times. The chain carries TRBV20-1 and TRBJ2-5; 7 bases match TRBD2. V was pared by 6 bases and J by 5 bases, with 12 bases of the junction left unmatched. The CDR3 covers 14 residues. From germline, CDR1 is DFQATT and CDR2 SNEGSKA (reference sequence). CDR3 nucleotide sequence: TGCAGTGCAGTTACTAGCGTCGAAGGGGAGACCCAGTACTTC. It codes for CSAVTSVEGETQYF.

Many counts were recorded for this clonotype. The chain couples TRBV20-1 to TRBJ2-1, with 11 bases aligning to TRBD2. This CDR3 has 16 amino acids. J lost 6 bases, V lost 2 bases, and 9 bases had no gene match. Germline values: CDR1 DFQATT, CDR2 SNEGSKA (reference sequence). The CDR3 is CSARSQGLAGGNEQFF. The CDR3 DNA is TGCAGTGCTAGATCGCAAGGGCTAGCGGGGGGCAATGAGCAGTTCTTC.

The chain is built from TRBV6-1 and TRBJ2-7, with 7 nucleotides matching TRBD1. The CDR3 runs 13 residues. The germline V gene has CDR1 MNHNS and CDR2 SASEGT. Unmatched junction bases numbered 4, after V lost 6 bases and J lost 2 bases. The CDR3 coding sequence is TGTGCCAGCAGGGACAGGCAAGCCTACGAGCAGTACTTC. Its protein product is CASRDRQAYEQYF.

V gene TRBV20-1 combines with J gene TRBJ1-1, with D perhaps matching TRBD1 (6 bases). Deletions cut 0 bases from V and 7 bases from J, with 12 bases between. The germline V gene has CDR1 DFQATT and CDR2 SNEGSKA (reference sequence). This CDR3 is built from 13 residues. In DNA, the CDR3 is TGCAGTGCTAGAGATACAGGGAGGGGTGAAGCTTTCTTT. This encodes CSARDTGRGEAFF.

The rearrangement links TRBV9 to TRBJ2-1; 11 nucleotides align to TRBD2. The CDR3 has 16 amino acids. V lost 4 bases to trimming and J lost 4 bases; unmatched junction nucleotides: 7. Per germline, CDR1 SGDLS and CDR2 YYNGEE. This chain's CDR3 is CASSPRTSGLYNEQFF. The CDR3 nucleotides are TGTGCCAGCAGCCCGAGGACTAGCGGGCTGTACAATGAGCAGTTCTTC.

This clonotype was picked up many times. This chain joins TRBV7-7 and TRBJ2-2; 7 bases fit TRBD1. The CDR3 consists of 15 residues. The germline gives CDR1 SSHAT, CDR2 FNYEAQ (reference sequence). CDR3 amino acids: CASRQGTANTGELFF. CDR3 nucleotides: TGTGCTAGCCGCCAGGGGACAGCGAACACCGGGGAGCTGTTTTTT. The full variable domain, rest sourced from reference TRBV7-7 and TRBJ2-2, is GAGVSQSPRYKVTKRGQDVTLRCDPISSHATLYWYQQALGQGPEFLTYFNYEAQPDKSGLPSDRFSAERPEGSISTLTIQRTEQRDSAMYRCASRQGTANTGELFFGEGSRLTVL.

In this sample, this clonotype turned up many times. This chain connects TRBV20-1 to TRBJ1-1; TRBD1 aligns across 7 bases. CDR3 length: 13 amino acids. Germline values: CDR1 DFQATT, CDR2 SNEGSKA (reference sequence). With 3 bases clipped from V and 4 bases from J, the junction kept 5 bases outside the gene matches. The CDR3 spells CSASRQGGTEAFF. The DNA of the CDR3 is TGCAGTGCTAGCAGACAGGGTGGCACTGAAGCTTTCTTT.

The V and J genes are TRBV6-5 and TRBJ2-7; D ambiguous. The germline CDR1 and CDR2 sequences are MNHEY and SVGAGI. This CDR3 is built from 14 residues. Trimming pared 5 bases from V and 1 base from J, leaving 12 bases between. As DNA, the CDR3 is TGTGCCAGCAGTCCCCATAGAGATTCCTACGAGCAGTACTTC. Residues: CASSPHRDSYEQYF.